Listed below are T cell receptor beta chains from one sample, sequenced in a study of regulatory T cells in long-lasting Graves disease. TCRdb re-analysed the multiplex PCR reads in MiXCR, keeping a single row per CDR3 protein. The sample lists about 470,000 distinct CDR3 sequences, 20% to 25% seen once, with around 7% in the top ten. The material was peripheral blood mononuclear cells (PBMCs), obtained when the disease was refractory, from a patient treated with antithyroid drugs. The receptors were gathered from a female donor with Graves disease. Both conserved end residues are part of each CDR3. The D gene is left open where the match is weak. The size entry is marked missing in some rows and otherwise reads once, few, many or a size class.

TRBJ1-6	TRBV12-3/TRBV12-4	TRBD1	many	CASSFSGGDSPLHF	TGTGCCAGCAGTTTTTCAGGGGGCGACTCACCCCTCCACTTT
TRBJ2-2	TRBV6-7	.	.	CASSYRGAGTYTGELFF	TGTGCCAGCAGTTACCGGGGTGCAGGAACGTACACCGGGGAGCTGTTTTTT
TRBJ2-7	TRBV7-2	TRBD1	few	CASSPHTRDSSYEQYF	TGTGCCAGCAGCCCCCATACCCGGGACAGCTCCTACGAGCAGTACTTC
TRBJ1-1	TRBV27	.	many	CASSWGGVERTEAFF	TGTGCCAGCAGTTGGGGAGGGGTCGAAAGGACTGAAGCTTTCTTT
TRBJ1-6	TRBV27	.	.	CASSLKGGNSPLHF	TGTGCCAGCAGTTTAAAGGGGGGTAATTCACCCCTCCACTTT
TRBJ1-1	TRBV6-1	TRBD1	many	CASSSGQETNTEAFF	TGTGCCAGCAGTAGCGGACAGGAGACGAACACTGAAGCTTTCTTT
TRBJ2-4	TRBV18	.	.	CASSLPSGIGKNIQYF	TGTGCCAGCTCCCTCCCGTCCGGGATCGGCAAAAACATTCAGTACTTC
TRBJ2-4	TRBV19	.	many	CASSTYVGDGKNIQYF	TGTGCCAGTAGTACTTACGTGGGGGATGGCAAAAACATTCAGTACTTC
TRBJ2-3	TRBV7-9	.	.	CASSPPLESTDTQYF	TGTGCCAGCAGCCCACCCCTTGAAAGCACAGATACGCAGTATTTT
TRBJ1-4	TRBV30	.	.	CAWSLTDNEKLFF	TGTGCCTGGAGTTTGACAGATAATGAAAAACTGTTTTTT
TRBJ2-7	TRBV10-3	.	many	CAISESSGVETYEQYF	TGTGCCATCAGTGAGTCTTCAGGGGTAGAAACCTACGAGCAGTACTTC
TRBJ1-1	TRBV29-1	.	.	CSVEPQQNTEAFF	TGCAGCGTTGAACCACAGCAGAACACTGAAGCTTTCTTT
TRBJ2-7	TRBV7-2	.	.	CASSLDPTYEQYF	TGTGCCAGCAGCTTAGATCCTACGTACGAGCAGTACTTC
TRBJ2-2	TRBV27	.	many	CASLGAGANTGELFF	TGTGCCAGCCTAGGCGCGGGCGCAAACACCGGGGAGCTGTTTTTT
TRBJ2-7	TRBV5-6	.	.	CASSSNRDSYEQYF	TGTGCCAGCAGCTCGAACAGGGACTCCTACGAGCAGTACTTC
TRBJ1-2	TRBV7-3	.	.	CASSVEGHRRIGYTF	TGTGCCAGCAGCGTAGAGGGACACCGGAGGATTGGCTACACCTTC
TRBJ1-4	TRBV15	TRBD1	.	CATTVLTGSGKLFF	TGTGCCACCACCGTCTTGACAGGGTCTGGAAAACTGTTTTTT
TRBJ2-3	TRBV27	TRBD1	few	CASSSYGTEDTQYF	TGTGCCAGCAGTTCCTACGGGACAGAAGATACGCAGTATTTT
TRBJ1-2	TRBV6-1	TRBD1	many	CASRTGHGYTF	TGTGCCAGCAGGACAGGGCATGGCTACACCTTC
TRBJ2-2	TRBV6-1	.	.	CASSVTGMNTGELFF	TGTGCCAGCAGTGTTACAGGGATGAACACCGGGGAGCTGTTTTTT
TRBJ2-6	TRBV9	.	few	CASSENRGAGGANVLTF	TGTGCCAGCAGCGAAAACCGGGGGGCAGGTGGGGCCAACGTCCTGACTTTC
TRBJ1-4	TRBV7-6	.	many	CASSLKEDASGEKLFF	TGTGCCAGCAGCTTGAAGGAGGACGCCAGTGGCGAAAAACTGTTTTTT
TRBJ1-1	TRBV6-2/TRBV6-3	.	few	CASSSIRHPNTEAFF	TGTGCCAGCAGTTCCATCCGACACCCGAACACTGAAGCTTTCTTT
TRBJ2-5	TRBV10-3	.	many	CAISEQETQYF	TGTGCCATCAGTGAGCAGGAGACCCAGTACTTC
TRBJ2-1	TRBV6-1	.	.	CASSTPGPSYNEQFF	TGTGCCAGCAGTACTCCGGGGCCCTCCTACAATGAGCAGTTCTTC
TRBJ2-5	TRBV28	TRBD1	many	CASSLYLGDRGQETQYF	TGTGCCAGCAGTTTATATTTGGGGGACAGGGGGCAAGAGACCCAGTACTTC
TRBJ2-7	TRBV5-5	.	few	CASSFGSSSSYEQYF	TGTGCCAGCAGCTTTGGGAGTTCTAGCTCCTACGAGCAGTACTTC
TRBJ1-3	TRBV6-6	.	few	CASSYSTSGGNTIYF	TGTGCCAGCAGTTACTCGACATCTGGAGGAAACACCATATATTTT
TRBJ2-7	TRBV5-6	.	many	CASGAWRQGTYEQYF	TGTGCCAGCGGAGCTTGGAGGCAGGGGACCTACGAGCAGTACTTC
TRBJ2-7	TRBV3-1	.	.	CASSHPWSVHEQYF	TGTGCCAGCAGCCATCCTTGGTCAGTGCACGAGCAGTACTTC
TRBJ2-7	TRBV12-3/TRBV12-4	TRBD2	many	CASSLAGGPLYEQYF	TGTGCCAGCAGCTTAGCGGGAGGACCACTATACGAGCAGTACTTC
TRBJ2-1	TRBV2	.	few	CASSEMGWGMEQFF	TGTGCCAGCAGTGAAATGGGCTGGGGGATGGAGCAGTTCTTC
TRBJ1-4	TRBV29-1	TRBD1	.	CSVGTGVLEKLFF	TGCAGCGTTGGCACAGGGGTACTGGAAAAACTGTTTTTT
TRBJ1-1	TRBV13	.	many	CASSLQPPNTEAFF	TGTGCCAGCAGCTTACAGCCTCCGAACACTGAAGCTTTCTTT
TRBJ2-2	TRBV24-1	TRBD1	.	CATSDSTGAGELFF	TGTGCCACCAGTGATTCCACAGGGGCGGGGGAGCTGTTTTTT
TRBJ1-2	TRBV6-1	TRBD1	many	CASSEGQGDGYTF	TGTGCCAGCAGCGAGGGACAGGGGGATGGCTACACCTTC
TRBJ1-6	TRBV20-1	.	.	CSAARGVPSYNSPLHF	TGCAGTGCTGCACGGGGTGTCCCCTCCTATAATTCACCCCTCCACTTT
TRBJ2-7	TRBV7-8	TRBD2	many	CASSPQEREIEQYF	TGTGCCAGCAGCCCCCAGGAGCGGGAGATCGAGCAGTACTTC
TRBJ1-5	TRBV13	TRBD1	few	CASSLEGTGGNQPQHF	TGTGCCAGCAGCTTAGAAGGGACAGGGGGGAATCAGCCCCAGCATTTT
TRBJ2-3	TRBV12-3/TRBV12-4	.	.	CASSLRSGRTLDTQYF	TGTGCCAGCAGTTTACGTTCCGGCAGGACATTAGATACGCAGTATTTT
TRBJ2-7	TRBV12-3/TRBV12-4	.	many	CASSLAKGRTYEQYF	TGTGCCAGCAGTTTGGCCAAGGGACGGACCTACGAGCAGTACTTC